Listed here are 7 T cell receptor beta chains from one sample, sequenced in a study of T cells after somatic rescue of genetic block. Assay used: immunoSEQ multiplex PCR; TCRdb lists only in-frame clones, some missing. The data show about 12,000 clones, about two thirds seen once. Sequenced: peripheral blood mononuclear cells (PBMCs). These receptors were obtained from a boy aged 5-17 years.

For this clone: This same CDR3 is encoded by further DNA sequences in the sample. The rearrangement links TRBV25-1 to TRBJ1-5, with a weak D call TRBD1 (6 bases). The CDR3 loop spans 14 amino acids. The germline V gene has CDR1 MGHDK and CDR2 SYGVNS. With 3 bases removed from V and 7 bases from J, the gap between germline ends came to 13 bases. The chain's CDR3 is CASSETGEGQPQHF. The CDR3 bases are TGTGCCAGCAGTGAGACAGGTGAGGGGCAGCCCCAGCATTTT.

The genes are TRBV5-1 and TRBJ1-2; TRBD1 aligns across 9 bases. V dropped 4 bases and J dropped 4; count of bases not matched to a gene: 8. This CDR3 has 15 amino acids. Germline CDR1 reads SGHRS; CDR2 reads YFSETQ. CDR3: CASSNRQGGGYGYTF. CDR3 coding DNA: TGCGCCAGCAGCAACCGACAGGGGGGAGGCTATGGCTACACCTTC.

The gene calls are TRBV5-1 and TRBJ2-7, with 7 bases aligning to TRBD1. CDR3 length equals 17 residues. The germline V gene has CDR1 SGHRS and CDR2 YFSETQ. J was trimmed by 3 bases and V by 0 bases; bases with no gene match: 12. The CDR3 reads CASSLGPRGPNFYEQYF. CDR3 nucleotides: TGCGCCAGCAGCTTGGGTCCGAGGGGGCCTAATTTCTACGAGCAGTACTTC.

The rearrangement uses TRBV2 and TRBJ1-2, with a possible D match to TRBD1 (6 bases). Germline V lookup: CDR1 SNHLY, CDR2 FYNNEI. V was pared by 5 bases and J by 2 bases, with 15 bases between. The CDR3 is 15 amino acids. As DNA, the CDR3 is TGTGCCAGCAGTCCATCTTCGACAGGCAACTATGGCTACACCTTC. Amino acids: CASSPSSTGNYGYTF.

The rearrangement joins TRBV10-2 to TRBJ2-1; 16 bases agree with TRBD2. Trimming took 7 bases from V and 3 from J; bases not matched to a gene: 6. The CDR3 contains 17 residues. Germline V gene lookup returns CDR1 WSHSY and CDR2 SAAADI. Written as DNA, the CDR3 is TGCGCCAGCAAGGGACTAGCGGGAGGGCGGGGCTACAATGAGCAGTTCTTC. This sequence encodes CASKGLAGGRGYNEQFF.

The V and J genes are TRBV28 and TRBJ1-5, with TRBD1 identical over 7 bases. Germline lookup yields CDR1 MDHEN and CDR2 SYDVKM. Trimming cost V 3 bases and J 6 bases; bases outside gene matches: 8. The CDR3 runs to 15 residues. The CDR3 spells CASSFPQGVGQPQHF. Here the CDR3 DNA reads TGTGCCAGCAGTTTCCCGCAGGGGGTCGGTCAGCCCCAGCATTTT.

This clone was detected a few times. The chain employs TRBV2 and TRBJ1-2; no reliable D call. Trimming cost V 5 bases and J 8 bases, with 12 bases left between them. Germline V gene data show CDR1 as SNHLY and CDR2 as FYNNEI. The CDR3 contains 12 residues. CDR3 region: CASSLNLGGYTF. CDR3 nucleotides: TGTGCCAGCAGTCTCAATTTGGGGGGCTACACCTTC.